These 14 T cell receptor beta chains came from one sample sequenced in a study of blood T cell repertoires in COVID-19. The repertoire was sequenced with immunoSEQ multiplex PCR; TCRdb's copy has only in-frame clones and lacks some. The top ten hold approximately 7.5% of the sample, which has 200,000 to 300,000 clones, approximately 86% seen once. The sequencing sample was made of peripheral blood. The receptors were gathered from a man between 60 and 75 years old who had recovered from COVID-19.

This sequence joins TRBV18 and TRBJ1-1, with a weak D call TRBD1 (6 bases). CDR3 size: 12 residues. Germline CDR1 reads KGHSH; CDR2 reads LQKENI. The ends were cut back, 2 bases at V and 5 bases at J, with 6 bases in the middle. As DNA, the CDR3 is TGTGCCAGCTCACCAGACAGGACTGAAGCTTTCTTT. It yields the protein CASSPDRTEAFF.

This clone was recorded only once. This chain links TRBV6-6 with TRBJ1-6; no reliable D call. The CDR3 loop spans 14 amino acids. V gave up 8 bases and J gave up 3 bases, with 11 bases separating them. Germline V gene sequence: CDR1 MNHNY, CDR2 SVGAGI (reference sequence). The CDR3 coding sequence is TGTGCCAGCGTTGGAGGGAACTATAATTCACCCCTCCACTTT. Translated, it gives CASVGGNYNSPLHF.

The CDR3: CATSERVFQPQHF. For the CDR3, the DNA is TGTGCCACCAGTGAGAGGGTTTTCCAGCCCCAGCATTTT. This rearrangement joins TRBV24-1 to TRBJ1-5; D is uncertain. Trimming removed 4 bases at V and 7 bases at J, with 10 bases between. From germline, CDR1 is KGHDR and CDR2 SFDVKD. The CDR3 length is 13 residues.

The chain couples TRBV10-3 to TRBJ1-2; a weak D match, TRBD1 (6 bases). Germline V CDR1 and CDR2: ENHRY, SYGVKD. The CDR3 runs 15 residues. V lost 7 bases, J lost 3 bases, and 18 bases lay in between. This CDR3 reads CAITERGRNDYGYTF. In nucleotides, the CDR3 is TGTGCCATCACCGAGAGGGGGAGAAATGACTATGGCTACACCTTC.

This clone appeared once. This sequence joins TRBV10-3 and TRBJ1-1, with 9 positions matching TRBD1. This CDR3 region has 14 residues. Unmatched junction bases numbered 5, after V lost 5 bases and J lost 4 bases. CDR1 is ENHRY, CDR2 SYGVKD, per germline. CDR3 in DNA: TGTGCCATCAGTACAGGGGGCGGAGGCACTGAAGCTTTCTTT. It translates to CAISTGGGGTEAFF.

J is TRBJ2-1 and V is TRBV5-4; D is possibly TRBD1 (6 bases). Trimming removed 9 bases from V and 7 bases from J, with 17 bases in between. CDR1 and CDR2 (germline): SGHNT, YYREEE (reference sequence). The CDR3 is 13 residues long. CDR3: CAITGAGANEQFF. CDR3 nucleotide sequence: TGTGCCATAACCGGGGCAGGGGCGAATGAGCAGTTCTTC.

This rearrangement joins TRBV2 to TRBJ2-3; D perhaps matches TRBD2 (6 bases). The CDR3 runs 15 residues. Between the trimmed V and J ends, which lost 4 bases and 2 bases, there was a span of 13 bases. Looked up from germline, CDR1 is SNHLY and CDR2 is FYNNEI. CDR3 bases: TGTGCCAGCAGTGCGGCGGGGACCGACACAGATACGCAGTATTTT. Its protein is CASSAAGTDTDTQYF.

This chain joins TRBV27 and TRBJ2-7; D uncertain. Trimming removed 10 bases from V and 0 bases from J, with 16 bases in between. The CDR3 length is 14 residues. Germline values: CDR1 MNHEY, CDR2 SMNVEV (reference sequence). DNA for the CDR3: TGTGCCAACAAAATATTGGGCACCTCCTACGAGCAGTACGTC. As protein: CANKILGTSYEQYV.

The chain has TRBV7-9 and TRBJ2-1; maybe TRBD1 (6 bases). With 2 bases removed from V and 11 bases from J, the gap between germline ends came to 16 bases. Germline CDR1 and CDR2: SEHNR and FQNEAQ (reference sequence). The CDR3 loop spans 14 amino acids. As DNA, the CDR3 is TGTGCCAGCAGCTTACAGGGGAGAGGTTCGAAGCAGTTCTTC. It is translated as CASSLQGRGSKQFF.

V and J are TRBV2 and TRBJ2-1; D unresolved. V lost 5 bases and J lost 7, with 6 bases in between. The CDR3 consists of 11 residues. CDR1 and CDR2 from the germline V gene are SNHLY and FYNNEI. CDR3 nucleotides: TGTGCCAGCAGTACATATAATGAGCAGTTCTTC. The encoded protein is CASSTYNEQFF.

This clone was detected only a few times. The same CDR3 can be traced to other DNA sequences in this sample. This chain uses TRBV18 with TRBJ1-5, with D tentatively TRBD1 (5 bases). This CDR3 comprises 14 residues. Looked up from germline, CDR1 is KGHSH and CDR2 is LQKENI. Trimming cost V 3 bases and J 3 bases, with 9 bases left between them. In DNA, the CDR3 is TGTGCCAGCTCACCTCAGGGTTCCAATCAGCCCCAGCATTTT. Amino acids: CASSPQGSNQPQHF.

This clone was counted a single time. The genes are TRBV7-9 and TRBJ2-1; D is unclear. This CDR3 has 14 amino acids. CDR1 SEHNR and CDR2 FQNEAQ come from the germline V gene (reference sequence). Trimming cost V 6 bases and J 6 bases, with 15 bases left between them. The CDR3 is CASSRGSLGNEQFF. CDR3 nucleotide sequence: TGTGCCAGCAGTCGCGGCAGTTTAGGCAATGAGCAGTTCTTC. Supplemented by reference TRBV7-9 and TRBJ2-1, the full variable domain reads DTGVSQNPRHKITKRGQNVTFRCDPISEHNRLYWYRQTLGQGPEFLTYFQNEAQLEKSRLLSDRFSAERPKGSFSTLEIQRTEQGDSAMYLCASSRGSLGNEQFFGPGTRLTVL.

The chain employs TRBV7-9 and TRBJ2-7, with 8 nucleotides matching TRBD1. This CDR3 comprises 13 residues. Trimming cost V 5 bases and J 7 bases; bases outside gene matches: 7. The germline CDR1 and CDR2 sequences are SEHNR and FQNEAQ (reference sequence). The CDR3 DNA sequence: TGTGCCAGCAGCCCGGACAGGGTAAATGAGCAGTACTTC. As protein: CASSPDRVNEQYF.

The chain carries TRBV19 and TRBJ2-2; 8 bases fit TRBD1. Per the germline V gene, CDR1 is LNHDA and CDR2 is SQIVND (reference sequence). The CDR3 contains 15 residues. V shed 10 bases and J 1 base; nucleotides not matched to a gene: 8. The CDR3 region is CATLMGQENTGELFF. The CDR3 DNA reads TGTGCCACCCTAATGGGACAGGAGAACACCGGGGAGCTGTTTTTT. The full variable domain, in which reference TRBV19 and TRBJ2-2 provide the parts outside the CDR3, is DGGITQSPKYLFRKEGQNVTLSCEQNLNHDAMYWYRQDPGQGLRLIYYSQIVNDFQKGDIAEGYSVSREKKESFPLTVTSAQKNPTAFYLCATLMGQENTGELFFGEGSRLTVL.